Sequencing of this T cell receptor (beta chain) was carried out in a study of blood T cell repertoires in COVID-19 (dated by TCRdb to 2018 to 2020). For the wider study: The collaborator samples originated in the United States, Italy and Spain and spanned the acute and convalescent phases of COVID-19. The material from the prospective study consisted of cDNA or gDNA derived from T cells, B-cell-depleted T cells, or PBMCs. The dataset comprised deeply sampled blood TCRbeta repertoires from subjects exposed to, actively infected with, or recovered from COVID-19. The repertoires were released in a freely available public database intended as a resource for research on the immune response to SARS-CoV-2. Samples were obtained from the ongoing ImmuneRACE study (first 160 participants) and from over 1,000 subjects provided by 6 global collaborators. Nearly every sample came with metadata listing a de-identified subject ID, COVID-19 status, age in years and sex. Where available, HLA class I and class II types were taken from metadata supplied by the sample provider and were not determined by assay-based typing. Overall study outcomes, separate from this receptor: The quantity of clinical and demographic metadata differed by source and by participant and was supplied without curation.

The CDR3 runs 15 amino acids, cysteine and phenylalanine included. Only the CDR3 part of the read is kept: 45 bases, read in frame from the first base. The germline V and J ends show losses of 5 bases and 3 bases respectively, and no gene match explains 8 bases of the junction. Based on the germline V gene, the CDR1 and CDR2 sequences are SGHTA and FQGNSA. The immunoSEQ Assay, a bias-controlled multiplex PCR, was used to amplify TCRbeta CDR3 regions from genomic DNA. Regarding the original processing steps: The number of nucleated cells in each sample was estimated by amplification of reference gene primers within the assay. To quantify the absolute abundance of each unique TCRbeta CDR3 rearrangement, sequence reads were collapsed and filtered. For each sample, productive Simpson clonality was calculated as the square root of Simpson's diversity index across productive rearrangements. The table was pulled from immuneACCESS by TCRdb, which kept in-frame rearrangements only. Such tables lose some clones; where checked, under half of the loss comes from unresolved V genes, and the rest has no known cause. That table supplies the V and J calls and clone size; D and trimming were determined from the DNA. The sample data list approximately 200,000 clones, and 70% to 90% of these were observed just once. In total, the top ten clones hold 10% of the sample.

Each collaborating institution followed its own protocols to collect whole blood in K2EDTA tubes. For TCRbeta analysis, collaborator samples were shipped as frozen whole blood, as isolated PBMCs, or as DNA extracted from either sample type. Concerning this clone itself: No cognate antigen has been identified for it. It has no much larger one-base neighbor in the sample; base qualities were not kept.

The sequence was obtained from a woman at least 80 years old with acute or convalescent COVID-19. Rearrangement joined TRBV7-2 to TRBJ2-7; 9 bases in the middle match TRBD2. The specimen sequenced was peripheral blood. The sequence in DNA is TGTGCCAGCAGCAAGACTAGCGGCAGCGACTACGAGCAGTACTTC. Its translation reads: CASSKTSGSDYEQYF.